This TCR beta chain comes out of a study of cytomegalovirus exposure and HLA in healthy donors. Study-level information: Around 83% of 300 to 450 genotyped donors fell in the Caucasian-associated ancestry cluster. Study findings and constraints: Later work found most CMV-associated TCR beta chains apparently HLA-restricted. As was reported, the classifier diagnosed cytomegalovirus status with high specificity and sensitivity.

V shed 0 bases and J shed 1 base, with 11 bases lying between them. The CDR3 covers 16 residues. The germline V gene encodes CDR1 MNHEY and CDR2 SVGAGI. This clone has a single count. Its target is unknown. Use of 60 Vbeta and 13 Jbeta primers characterized the PCR. In the original analysis: In a later analysis, the count reached 80 million or so unique TCR beta chains, with 9 million to 11 million shared. TCRdb's copy holds only in-frame clones and misses some; the assay was immunoSEQ multiplex PCR. The DNA gave D and trimming, while V, J and clone size come from that table. The sample includes some 190,000 clones, around 87% of them seen just once.

The receptor was derived from a man aged 25 to 40 in good health and CMV-seronegative. The source material was PBMCs. This chain links TRBV6-5 with TRBJ2-3; D is possibly TRBD2 (5 bases). The CDR3 sequence is CASSYSGDGGTDTQYF. In DNA form, the CDR3 reads TGTGCCAGCAGTTACTCGGGAGACGGGGGCACAGATACGCAGTATTTT.